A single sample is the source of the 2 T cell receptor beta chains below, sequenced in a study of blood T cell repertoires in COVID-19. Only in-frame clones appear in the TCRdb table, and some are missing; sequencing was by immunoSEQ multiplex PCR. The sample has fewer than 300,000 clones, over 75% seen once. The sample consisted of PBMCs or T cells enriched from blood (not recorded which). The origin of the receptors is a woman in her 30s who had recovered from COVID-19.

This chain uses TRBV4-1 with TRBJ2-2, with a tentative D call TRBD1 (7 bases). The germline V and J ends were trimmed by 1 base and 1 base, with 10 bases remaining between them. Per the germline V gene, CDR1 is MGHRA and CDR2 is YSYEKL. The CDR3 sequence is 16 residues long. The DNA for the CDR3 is TGCGCCAGCAGCCAAGGGGGGGACAGGAACACCGGGGAGCTGTTTTTT. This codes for CASSQGGDRNTGELFF.

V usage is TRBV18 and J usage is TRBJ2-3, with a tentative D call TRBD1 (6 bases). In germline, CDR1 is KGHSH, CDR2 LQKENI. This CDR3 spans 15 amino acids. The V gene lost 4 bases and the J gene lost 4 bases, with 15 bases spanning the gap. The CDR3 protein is CASSRAAGAADTQYF. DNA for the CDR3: TGTGCCAGCTCACGTGCGGCAGGGGCGGCAGATACGCAGTATTTT.